The 20 T cell receptor beta chains below were found in one sample sequenced in a study of Graves' ophthalmopathy and Graves' hyperthyroidism. The sequenced template was RNA, covering the TCR beta CDR3 region. A first-round RT-PCR used HTBI primers, followed by a second-round multiplex PCR. Each CDR3 protein gets one entry after TCRdb re-called the multiplex PCR reads with MiXCR. The sample comprises about 550,000 distinct CDR3 sequences, 35% to 40% of which are singletons, and 4% to 5% rests with the top ten. Sequencing used peripheral blood or thyroid tissue (not recorded which). The receptors derive from an adult man with Graves' hyperthyroidism.

Comments on this clonotype: This may arise from a read error, as a much more abundant clone is one base away. The chain's CDR3 is CVISDVPALWAFF. The CDR3 DNA follows: TGTGTCATCAGTGATGTCCCCGCGCTTTGGGCTTTCTTT. The gene calls are TRBV10-3 and TRBJ1-1, with D uncertain. The CDR3 is made up of 13 amino acids. From germline, CDR1 is ENHRY and CDR2 SYGVKD.

This clonotype was found many times. The chain employs TRBV7-2 and TRBJ1-4; D perhaps matches TRBD1 (6 bases). The CDR3 runs to 14 residues. Germline values: CDR1 SGHTA, CDR2 FQGNSA. V gave up 2 bases and J gave up 3 bases, with 7 bases separating them. The CDR3 nucleotides are TGTGCCAGCAGCTTAACAGGGTCTAATGAAAAACTGTTTTTT. This codes for CASSLTGSNEKLFF.

This clonotype was observed at least ten times. This chain links TRBV7-9 with TRBJ1-1; D call uncertain. With 5 bases removed from V and 0 bases from J, the gap between germline ends came to 7 bases. This CDR3 region has 13 residues. CDR1 and CDR2 from the germline V gene are SEHNR and FQNEAQ (reference sequence). The CDR3 region has the DNA TGTGCCAGCAGCGCCGCACTGAACACTGAAGCTTTCTTT. Protein product: CASSAALNTEAFF.

This clonotype was seen a single time. This chain connects TRBV4-1 to TRBJ1-4; D is unclear. CDR1 is MGHRA, CDR2 YSYEKL, per germline. Trimming pared 0 bases from V and 0 bases from J, leaving 11 bases between. This CDR3 contains 17 residues. For the CDR3, the DNA is TGCGCCAGCAGCCAAGATCCCCTTAGAGCAACTAATGAAAAACTGTTTTTT. Its translation: CASSQDPLRATNEKLFF.

The chain combines TRBV19 with TRBJ2-5; D possibly matches TRBD1 or TRBD2 (5 bases each). With the DNA end fitting TRBJ2-1 better, the J assignment may be wrong. The germline V gene has CDR1 LNHDA and CDR2 SQIVND (reference sequence). The CDR3 is 15 residues long. For the CDR3, the DNA is TGTGCCACTGGGGACCCACCCAAACGGGACAATGAGCAGTTCTTC. Translated: CATGDPPKRDNEQFF.

The rearrangement links TRBV6-2 or TRBV6-3 to TRBJ1-5; no clear D gene. Germline V gives CDR1 MNHEY, CDR2 SVGEGT. Trimming pared 6 bases from V and 1 base from J, leaving 16 bases between. This CDR3 spans 16 amino acids. The CDR3 reads CASSRRIGSSNQPQHF. The CDR3 DNA follows: TGTGCCAGCAGCCGAAGAATAGGGAGCAGCAATCAGCCCCAGCATTTT.

The CDR3 is CSARLEWDNEQFF. Written as DNA, the CDR3 is TGCAGTGCTCGGCTCGAGTGGGACAATGAGCAGTTCTTC. The chain recombines TRBV20-1 with TRBJ2-7, with no clear D. Near its end, the DNA agrees better with TRBJ2-1, so the J call may be wrong. Per germline, CDR1 DFQATT and CDR2 SNEGSKA (reference sequence). CDR3 length: 13 amino acids.

This clonotype was counted ten times or more. The DNA of the CDR3 is TGTGCCAGCAGCTTATCCCTTCAGGAGCCCCAGCATTTT. It yields the protein CASSLSLQEPQHF. The genes are TRBV11-2 and TRBJ1-5; no definite D call. This CDR3 is built from 13 residues. The germline V gene encodes CDR1 SGHAT and CDR2 FQNNGV. V lost 2 bases, J lost 8 bases, and 10 bases lay in between.

The V gene is TRBV7-9, the J gene TRBJ1-1; D is unresolved. Between the trimmed V and J ends, which lost 2 bases and 9 bases, there was a span of 10 bases. The CDR3 totals 12 residues. CDR1 SEHNR and CDR2 FQNEAQ come from the germline V gene (reference sequence). The CDR3 reads CASSLYGEKAFF. As DNA, the CDR3 is TGTGCCAGCAGCTTATACGGGGAAAAAGCTTTCTTT.

This clonotype was recorded many times. V and J are TRBV4-2 and TRBJ1-2, with 10 bases matching TRBD1. The junction had 5 bases not matched to a gene; V was cut back by 0 bases and J by 10 bases. Germline V gene lookup returns CDR1 LGHNA and CDR2 YNFKEQ. The CDR3 sequence is 14 residues long. CDR3 amino acids: CASSQEKGTGDYTF. CDR3 nucleotide sequence: TGTGCCAGCAGCCAAGAAAAAGGGACAGGGGACTACACCTTC.

This clonotype was found many times. The rearrangement uses TRBV20-1 and TRBJ1-6; D is ambiguous. Germline V lookup: CDR1 DFQATT, CDR2 SNEGSKA (reference sequence). The CDR3 spans 13 residues. Trimming left V 1 base short and J 11 bases short, with 12 bases between. The CDR3 region has the DNA TGCAGTGCTAGAGTTGGCGCAACGGCACCCCTCCACTTT. Residues: CSARVGATAPLHF.

This clonotype has a count of ten or more. This chain's CDR3 is CASSESEYQETQYF. CDR3 nucleotides: TGTGCCAGCAGCGAGTCAGAGTACCAAGAGACCCAGTACTTC. This chain joins TRBV7-9 and TRBJ2-5; D unclear. Looked up from germline, CDR1 is SEHNR and CDR2 is FQNEAQ (reference sequence). The CDR3 loop spans 14 amino acids. The V end was cut by 5 bases, the J end by 0 bases, with 10 bases between.

V usage is TRBV24-1 and J usage is TRBJ2-7, with 8 bases identical to TRBD2. Germline V gene data show CDR1 as KGHDR and CDR2 as SFDVKD. This CDR3 spans 12 amino acids. V gave up 9 bases and J gave up 7 bases; unmatched junction bases: 7. The CDR3 DNA sequence: TGTGCCACCGATGATTTAGCGGGGGAGCAGTACTTC. As protein: CATDDLAGEQYF.

In its sample, this clonotype was seen once. The gene calls are TRBV11-2 and TRBJ2-5; 9 nucleotides line up with TRBD2. Germline-derived CDR1 and CDR2 are SGHAT and FQNNGV. The CDR3 sequence is 15 residues long. V lost 5 bases, J lost 1 base, and 5 bases stayed unmatched. The CDR3 nucleotides read TGTGCCAGCAGCCTACCGACTAGCGGCCAAGAGACCCAGTACTTC. Translating it yields CASSLPTSGQETQYF.

Concerning this clonotype: This may be a read error: a much more frequent sequence differs by one nucleotide. The V gene is TRBV12-3 or TRBV12-4, the J gene TRBJ1-2; 9 bases line up with TRBD1. The J segment lost 6 bases and the V segment lost 4 bases, leaving 6 bases of the junction unmatched. The CDR3 sequence is 14 residues long. The CDR3 nucleotides are TGTGCCAGCAGTTCGCAGGGGACAGGGAATGGCTACACCTTC. Protein product: CASSSQGTGNGYTF.

This clonotype has a count of ten or more. The genes are TRBV29-1 and TRBJ1-1; D call uncertain. The V gene's germline CDR1 is SQVTM and CDR2 ANQGSEA. The CDR3 is 14 residues long. The V end was cut by 1 base, the J end by 2 bases, with 11 bases between. CDR3 sequence (DNA): TGCAGCGTTGAAGTCACCCCGGGAAACACTGAAGCTTTCTTT. This gives the protein CSVEVTPGNTEAFF.

This clonotype has at least ten counts. This rearrangement joins TRBV5-8 to TRBJ1-2, with 8 nucleotides matching TRBD1. J gave up 4 bases and V 4 bases, and 3 bases lay outside the gene matches. This CDR3 region has 13 residues. The germline gives CDR1 SGHTS, CDR2 YDEGEE. CDR3 bases: TGTGCCAGCAGCACCGGACAGGGCTATGGCTACACCTTC. It translates to CASSTGQGYGYTF. The entire variable domain, with the rest obtained from reference TRBV5-8 and TRBJ1-2, is as follows: EAGVTQSPTHLIKTRGQQATLRCSPISGHTSVYWYQQALGLGLQFLLWYDEGEERNRGNFPPRFSGRQFPNYSSELNVNALELEDSALYLCASSTGQGYGYTFGSGTRLTVV.

The sample holds many counts of this clonotype. The chain carries TRBV7-2 and TRBJ1-1; 8 nucleotides agree with TRBD1. Germline lookup yields CDR1 SGHTA and CDR2 FQGNSA. The CDR3 sequence is 12 residues long. Germline trimming cut 5 bases from V and 10 bases from J; bases unmatched to any gene: 6. The CDR3 DNA reads TGTGCCAGCAGCCTTGGGACAGGATTAGCTTTCTTT. Translated: CASSLGTGLAFF.

The rearrangement joins TRBV14 to TRBJ2-1; D gene ambiguous. This CDR3 has 14 residues. Germline V CDR1 and CDR2: SGHDN, FVKESK. V was shortened by 0 bases and J by 2 bases, with 5 bases between the two germline ends. Written as DNA, the CDR3 is TGTGCCAGCAGCCAAGAAGGGACCTACAATGAGCAGTTCTTC. Amino acids: CASSQEGTYNEQFF.

This clonotype was detected many times. The chain carries TRBV6-5 and TRBJ1-2; possible D gene TRBD1, 6 bases. Deletions cut 5 bases from V and 5 bases from J, with 12 bases between. The CDR3 has 13 amino acids. Looked up from germline, CDR1 is MNHEY and CDR2 is SVGAGI. CDR3 sequence reads: CASSEGDIYGYTF. The CDR3 coding sequence is TGTGCCAGCAGTGAAGGGGACATTTATGGCTACACCTTC.